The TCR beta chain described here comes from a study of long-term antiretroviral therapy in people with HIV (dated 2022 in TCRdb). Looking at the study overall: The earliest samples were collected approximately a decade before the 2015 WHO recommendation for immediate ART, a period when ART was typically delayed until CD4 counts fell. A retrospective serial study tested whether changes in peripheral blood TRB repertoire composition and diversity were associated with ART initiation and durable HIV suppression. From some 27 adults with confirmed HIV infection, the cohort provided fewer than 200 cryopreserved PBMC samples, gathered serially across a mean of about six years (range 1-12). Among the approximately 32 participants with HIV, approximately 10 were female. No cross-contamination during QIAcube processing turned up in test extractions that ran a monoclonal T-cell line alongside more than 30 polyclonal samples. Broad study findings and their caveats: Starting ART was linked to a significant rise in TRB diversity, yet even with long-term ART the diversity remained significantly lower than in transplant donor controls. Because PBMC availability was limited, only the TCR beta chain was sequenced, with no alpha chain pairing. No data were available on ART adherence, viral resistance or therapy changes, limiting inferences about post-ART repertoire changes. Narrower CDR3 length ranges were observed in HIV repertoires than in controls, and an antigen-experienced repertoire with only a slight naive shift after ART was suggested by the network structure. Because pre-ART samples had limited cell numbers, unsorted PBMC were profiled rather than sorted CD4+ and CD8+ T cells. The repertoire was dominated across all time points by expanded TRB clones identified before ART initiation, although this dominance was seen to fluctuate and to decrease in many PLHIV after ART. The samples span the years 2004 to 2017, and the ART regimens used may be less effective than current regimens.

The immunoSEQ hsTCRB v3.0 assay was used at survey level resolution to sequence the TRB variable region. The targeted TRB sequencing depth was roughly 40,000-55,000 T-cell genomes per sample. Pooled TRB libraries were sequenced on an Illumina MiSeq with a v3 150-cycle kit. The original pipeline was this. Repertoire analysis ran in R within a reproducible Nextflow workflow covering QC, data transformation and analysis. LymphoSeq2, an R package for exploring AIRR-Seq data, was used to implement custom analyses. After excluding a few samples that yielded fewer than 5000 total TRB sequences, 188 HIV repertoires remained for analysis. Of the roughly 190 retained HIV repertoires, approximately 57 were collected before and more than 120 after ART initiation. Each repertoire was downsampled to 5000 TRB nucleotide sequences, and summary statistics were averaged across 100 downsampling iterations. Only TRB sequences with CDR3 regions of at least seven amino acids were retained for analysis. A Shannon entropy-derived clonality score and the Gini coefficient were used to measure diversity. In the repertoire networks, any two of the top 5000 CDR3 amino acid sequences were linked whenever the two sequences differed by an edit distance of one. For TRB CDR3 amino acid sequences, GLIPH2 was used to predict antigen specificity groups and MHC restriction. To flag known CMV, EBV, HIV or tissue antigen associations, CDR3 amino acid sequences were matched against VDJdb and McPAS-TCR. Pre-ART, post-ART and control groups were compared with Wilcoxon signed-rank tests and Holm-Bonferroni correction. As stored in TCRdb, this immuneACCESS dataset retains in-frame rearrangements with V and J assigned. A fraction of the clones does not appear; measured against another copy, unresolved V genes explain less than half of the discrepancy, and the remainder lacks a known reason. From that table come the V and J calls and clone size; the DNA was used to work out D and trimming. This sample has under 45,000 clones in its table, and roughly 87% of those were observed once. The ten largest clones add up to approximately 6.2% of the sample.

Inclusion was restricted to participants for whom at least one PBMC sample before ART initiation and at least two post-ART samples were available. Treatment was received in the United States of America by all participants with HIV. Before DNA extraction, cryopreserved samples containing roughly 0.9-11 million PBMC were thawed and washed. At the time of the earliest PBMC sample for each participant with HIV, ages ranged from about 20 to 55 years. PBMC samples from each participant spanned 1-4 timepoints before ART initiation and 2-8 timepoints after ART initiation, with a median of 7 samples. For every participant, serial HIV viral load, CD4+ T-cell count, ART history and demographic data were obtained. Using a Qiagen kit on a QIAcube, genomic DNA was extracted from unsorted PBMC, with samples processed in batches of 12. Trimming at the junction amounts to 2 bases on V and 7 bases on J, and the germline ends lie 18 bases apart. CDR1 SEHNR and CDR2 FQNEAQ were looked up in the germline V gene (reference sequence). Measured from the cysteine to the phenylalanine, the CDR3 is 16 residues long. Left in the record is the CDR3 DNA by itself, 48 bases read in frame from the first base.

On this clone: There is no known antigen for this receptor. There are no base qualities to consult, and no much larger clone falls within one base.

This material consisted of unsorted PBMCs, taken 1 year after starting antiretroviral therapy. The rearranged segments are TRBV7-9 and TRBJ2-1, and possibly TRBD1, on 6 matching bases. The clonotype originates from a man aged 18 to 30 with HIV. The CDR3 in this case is CASSLISSGALNEQFF. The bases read TGTGCCAGCAGCTTAATATCGTCAGGGGCGCTAAATGAGCAGTTCTTC. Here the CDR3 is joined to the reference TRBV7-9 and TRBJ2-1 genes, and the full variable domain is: DTGVSQNPRHKITKRGQNVTFRCDPISEHNRLYWYRQTLGQGPEFLTYFQNEAQLEKSRLLSDRFSAERPKGSFSTLEIQRTEQGDSAMYLCASSLISSGALNEQFFGPGTRLTVL.